These T cell receptor beta chains were read from a single sample in a study of T cell changes during pregnancy in multiple sclerosis. Sequenced by immunoSEQ multiplex PCR; TCRdb stores in-frame clones only, minus some. The sample lists 90,000 or so clones, more than 85% occurring once. The material sequenced was peripheral blood, taken in the first trimester of pregnancy. The receptor set was obtained from a female donor with multiple sclerosis, enrolled in a pregnancy study. Both conserved end residues are part of each CDR3. The order of the fields is J gene, D gene, clone size, CDR3 length, V gene, CDR3 DNA, CDR3 protein. A D gene is named only where the DNA matches it firmly. The size field is filled for only some rows; it gives once, few, many or a size class.

j_gene: TRBJ2-7; d_gene: NA; abundance: once; len: 16; v_gene: TRBV9; CDR3nt: TGTGCCAGCAGCGTAGCATCTAGGGGAAACTCCTACGAGCAGTACTTC; CDR3aa: CASSVASRGNSYEQYF
j_gene: TRBJ2-3; d_gene: NA; abundance: NA; len: 12; v_gene: TRBV29-1; CDR3nt: TGCAGCGTGTCCACAGGGTCAGATACGCAGTATTTT; CDR3aa: CSVSTGSDTQYF
j_gene: TRBJ1-3; d_gene: NA; abundance: NA; len: 12; v_gene: TRBV19; CDR3nt: TGTGCCAGTAGTACCTTAGGAAACACCATATATTTT; CDR3aa: CASSTLGNTIYF
j_gene: TRBJ2-4; d_gene: TRBD1; abundance: NA; len: 15; v_gene: TRBV27; CDR3nt: TGTGCCAGCAGGGGACAGGGGGCAACCAAAAACATTCAGTACTTC; CDR3aa: CASRGQGATKNIQYF
j_gene: TRBJ2-5; d_gene: NA; abundance: NA; len: 12; v_gene: TRBV30; CDR3nt: TGTGCCTGGACAGGGGCGCTAAAAGCCCAGTACTTC; CDR3aa: CAWTGALKAQYF
j_gene: TRBJ2-1; d_gene: TRBD2; abundance: once; len: 14; v_gene: TRBV7-8; CDR3nt: TGTGCCAGCAGCTCAGGGACTAGCGGGACCGAGCAGTTCTTC; CDR3aa: CASSSGTSGTEQFF
j_gene: TRBJ1-1; d_gene: TRBD1; abundance: NA; len: 16; v_gene: TRBV5-1; CDR3nt: TGCGCCAGCAGCTCGCTGGGGACAGGACCTAACACTGAAGCTTTCTTT; CDR3aa: CASSSLGTGPNTEAFF
j_gene: TRBJ2-1; d_gene: NA; abundance: NA; len: 13; v_gene: TRBV7-9; CDR3nt: TGTGCCAGCAGCCAAATAGACTACAATGAGCAGTTCTTC; CDR3aa: CASSQIDYNEQFF
j_gene: TRBJ2-7; d_gene: TRBD2; abundance: NA; len: 18; v_gene: TRBV28; CDR3nt: TGTGCCAGCAGAACGGGACTATCGGAGCCCCCGGGATACTACGAGCAGTACTTC; CDR3aa: CASRTGLSEPPGYYEQYF
j_gene: TRBJ2-3; d_gene: NA; abundance: NA; len: 14; v_gene: TRBV4-2; CDR3nt: TGTGCCAGCAGCCTTAGCGGTACCACAGATACGCAGTATTTT; CDR3aa: CASSLSGTTDTQYF
j_gene: TRBJ2-1; d_gene: NA; abundance: NA; len: 14; v_gene: TRBV19; CDR3nt: TGTGCCTGGAGTAGCGGCCTCTCCTACAATGAGCAGTTCTTC; CDR3aa: CAWSSGLSYNEQFF
j_gene: TRBJ2-2; d_gene: TRBD1; abundance: NA; len: 16; v_gene: TRBV7-2; CDR3nt: TGTGCCAGCAGCACTCCGGGACAGGGGGCAATCGGGGAGCTGTTTTTT; CDR3aa: CASSTPGQGAIGELFF
j_gene: TRBJ2-1; d_gene: NA; abundance: NA; len: 16; v_gene: TRBV27; CDR3nt: TGTGCCAGCAGTTCACCGTTAGGGGTCGGCTACAATGAGCAGTTCTTC; CDR3aa: CASSSPLGVGYNEQFF
j_gene: TRBJ1-1; d_gene: NA; abundance: few; len: 13; v_gene: TRBV19; CDR3nt: TGTGCCAGTCAGGATCGGGGGTACACTGAAGCTTTCTTT; CDR3aa: CASQDRGYTEAFF
j_gene: TRBJ1-1; d_gene: NA; abundance: NA; len: 14; v_gene: TRBV5-6; CDR3nt: TGTGCCAGCAGCTTTAAATTTATGAACACTGAAGCTTTCTTT; CDR3aa: CASSFKFMNTEAFF
j_gene: TRBJ2-7; d_gene: TRBD2; abundance: NA; len: 14; v_gene: TRBV7-9; CDR3nt: TGTGCCAGCAGCCTGACTAGCGGGAGATACGAGCAGTACTTC; CDR3aa: CASSLTSGRYEQYF
j_gene: TRBJ2-1; d_gene: NA; abundance: NA; len: 13; v_gene: TRBV27; CDR3nt: TGTGCCAGCAGTTTGGGACTCTACAATGAGCAGTTCTTC; CDR3aa: CASSLGLYNEQFF
j_gene: TRBJ2-4; d_gene: NA; abundance: NA; len: 14; v_gene: TRBV5-4; CDR3nt: TGTGCCAGCAGCTCAGGACTAGCCAAAAACATTCAGTACTTC; CDR3aa: CASSSGLAKNIQYF